Below are 21 T cell receptor beta chains sequenced from a single sample in a study of shared clonotypes between healthy human individuals. Profiled with immunoSEQ multiplex PCR; TCRdb holds only in-frame clones, not every one. The table includes about 2.5 million clones, about 90% detected once. Sequenced input: naive CD4+ T cells from PBMCs. The subset here: CD45RA+ positively selected. These receptors were taken from a man younger than 35 in good health. Some clones in this sample may be carry-over from other donors' samples.

The V call is TRBV28, the J call TRBJ2-3; the D gene is possibly TRBD1 (5 bases). V lost 8 bases to trimming and J lost 0 bases, with 9 bases between them. This CDR3 region has 13 residues. Germline V CDR1 and CDR2: MDHEN, SYDVKM. CDR3 DNA sequence: TGTGCCAGCTTCCCAGGGAGCACAGATACGCAGTATTTT. Its translation: CASFPGSTDTQYF. The full variable domain, its missing parts supplied by reference TRBV28 and TRBJ2-3, is DVKVTQSSRYLVKRTGEKVFLECVQDMDHENMFWYRQDPGLGLRLIYFSYDVKMKEKGDIPEGYSVSREKKERFSLILESASTNQTSMYLCASFPGSTDTQYFGPGTRLTVL.

CDR3 in amino acids: CASIEPFFSQADTYEQYF. CDR3 DNA sequence: TGTGCCAGCATCGAACCATTCTTCTCCCAGGCAGATACCTACGAGCAGTACTTC. The chain recombines TRBV5-6 with TRBJ2-7; no clear D gene. Between the trimmed V and J ends, which lost 6 bases and 2 bases, there was a span of 27 bases. The CDR3 sequence is 18 residues long. The germline CDR1 and CDR2 sequences are SGHDT and YYEEEE.

CDR3 loop: CASSRRQVYTGELFF. CDR3 DNA sequence: TGTGCCAGCAGCCGTAGACAGGTTTACACCGGGGAGCTGTTTTTT. V gene TRBV5-4 combines with J gene TRBJ2-2; tentative D call: TRBD1 (6 bases). This CDR3 has 15 residues. Germline V gives CDR1 SGHNT, CDR2 YYREEE (reference sequence). The V end lost 4 bases, the J end lost 3 bases, and 13 bases lay between the germline ends.

This sequence joins TRBV7-3 and TRBJ2-2, with TRBD2 identical over 8 bases. After removal of 5 bases from V and 3 bases from J, the junction contained 8 bases not matched to a gene. Germline CDR1 reads SGHTA; CDR2 reads FQGTGA. This CDR3 is 16 amino acids long. The CDR3 region has the DNA TGTGCCAGCAGCACCCGAACTAGCGGTCACACCGGGGAGCTGTTTTTT. Amino acid sequence: CASSTRTSGHTGELFF.

A word on this clone: The same CDR3 arises from other DNA sequences in this sample as well. The V gene is TRBV28, the J gene TRBJ2-5, with D possibly TRBD1 on 6 matching bases. With 2 bases removed from V and 5 bases from J, the gap between germline ends came to 9 bases. Germline V gives CDR1 MDHEN, CDR2 SYDVKM. The CDR3 consists of 13 residues. In DNA form, the CDR3 reads TGTGCCAGCAGTTTAGGGGGCGGGGAGACCCAGTACTTC. Protein sequence: CASSLGGGETQYF.

The chain recombines TRBV28 with TRBJ2-5, with 12 bases that match TRBD2. The CDR3 has 16 amino acids. The ends lost 9 bases at V and 5 bases at J; junction bases unmatched: 13. CDR1 and CDR2 (germline): MDHEN, SYDVKM. The CDR3 DNA is TGTGCCAGTACCTCTTCTAGCGGGAGGGGATGGGAGACCCAGTACTTC. This sequence encodes CASTSSSGRGWETQYF.

This rearrangement joins TRBV7-9 to TRBJ1-1; D gene unclear. The CDR3 covers 14 residues. CDR1 SEHNR and CDR2 FQNEAQ come from the germline V gene (reference sequence). Deletions cut 6 bases from V and 0 bases from J, with 11 bases between. The DNA of the CDR3 is TGTGCCAGCAGTCCTCGCCAGATGAACACTGAAGCTTTCTTT. Its protein is CASSPRQMNTEAFF.

The gene calls are TRBV28 and TRBJ2-1; the D gene could be TRBD1 or TRBD2 (5 bases each). Trimming stripped 3 bases from V and 7 bases from J, with 16 bases between. Germline V CDR1 and CDR2: MDHEN, SYDVKM. CDR3 length: 15 residues. The CDR3 coding sequence is TGTGCCAGCAGTTTGGGTCCAAAGGGACGGAATGAGCAGTTCTTC. Its translation: CASSLGPKGRNEQFF.

The chain couples TRBV6-1 to TRBJ1-1, with D unclear. The CDR3 extends over 13 amino acids. Germline-derived CDR1 and CDR2 are MNHNS and SASEGT. Trimming removed 7 bases from V and 0 bases from J, with 9 bases in between. The CDR3 region has the DNA TGTGCCAGCACCTTTTCAATGAACACTGAAGCTTTCTTT. The encoded protein is CASTFSMNTEAFF.

CDR3 sequence reads: CASRVIWEAFF. Written as DNA, the CDR3 is TGTGCCAGCAGGGTTATTTGGGAAGCTTTCTTT. This rearrangement joins TRBV6-6 to TRBJ1-1; no clear D. CDR1 MNHNY and CDR2 SVGAGI come from the germline V gene (reference sequence). The V end was cut by 6 bases, the J end by 8 bases, with 10 bases between. CDR3 length: 11 amino acids.

This chain links TRBV5-1 with TRBJ2-3; perhaps TRBD2 as D (5 bases). Trimming pared 3 bases from V and 0 bases from J, leaving 8 bases between. Germline CDR1 reads SGHRS; CDR2 reads YFSETQ. There are 14 residues in the CDR3. CDR3 residues: CASSSDWSTDTQYF. CDR3 in DNA: TGCGCCAGCAGCTCGGACTGGAGCACAGATACGCAGTATTTT.

The J gene is TRBJ2-5, the V gene TRBV7-8; a possible D gene is TRBD1 (5 bases). Trimming pared 7 bases from V and 2 bases from J, leaving 11 bases between. The CDR3 runs to 13 residues. CDR1 SGHVS and CDR2 FQNEAQ come from the germline V gene. Written as DNA, the CDR3 is TGTGCCAGCACCCTAGGGGCGCAAGAGACCCAGTACTTC. Translated, it gives CASTLGAQETQYF.

The rearrangement uses TRBV7-9 and TRBJ2-4, with D uncertain. Germline-derived CDR1 and CDR2 are SEHNR and FQNEAQ (reference sequence). The V gene lost 5 bases and the J gene lost 1 base, with 3 bases spanning the gap. The CDR3 covers 12 residues. The CDR3 region is CASSPAKNIQYF. As DNA, the CDR3 is TGTGCCAGCAGCCCCGCCAAAAACATTCAGTACTTC.

The chain joins TRBV2 to TRBJ2-5; 11 bases align to TRBD1. V lost 6 bases, J lost 3 bases, and 6 bases stayed unmatched. Per the germline V gene, CDR1 is SNHLY and CDR2 is FYNNEI. The CDR3 totals 15 residues. The chain's CDR3 is CASRDRGRGKETQYF. The DNA for the CDR3 is TGTGCCAGCAGGGACAGGGGGCGAGGGAAAGAGACCCAGTACTTC.

This chain links TRBV28 with TRBJ2-1; 10 bases are a match to TRBD2. This CDR3 comprises 16 residues. From germline, CDR1 is MDHEN and CDR2 SYDVKM. The V gene end was trimmed by 6 bases and the J gene end by 5 bases; junction bases not matched to a gene: 10. In nucleotides, the CDR3 is TGTGCCAGCAGCTTAGGGCTAGCGGGAGAAGACAATGAGCAGTTCTTC. It codes for CASSLGLAGEDNEQFF.

The genes are TRBV10-3 and TRBJ2-7, with 11 bases matching TRBD1. The germline V gene encodes CDR1 ENHRY and CDR2 SYGVKD. The V segment lost 6 bases and the J segment 4 bases; nucleotides outside the gene matches: 5. The CDR3 has 14 residues. The CDR3 reads CAISAGQGGYEQYF. DNA of the CDR3: TGTGCCATCAGCGCGGGACAGGGGGGGTACGAGCAGTACTTC.

The chain uses TRBV19 and TRBJ2-2; 8 bases line up with TRBD1. Germline V CDR1 and CDR2: LNHDA, SQIVND (reference sequence). The CDR3 spans 16 residues. Trimming at V came to 5 bases and at J to 1 base, leaving 6 bases not matched to a gene. The CDR3 DNA is TGTGCCAGTAGTTCTCTTGGACAGGGGAACACCGGGGAGCTGTTTTTT. It yields the protein CASSSLGQGNTGELFF.

The gene calls are TRBV9 and TRBJ2-5; no clear D. CDR3 length: 13 amino acids. V shed 7 bases and J shed 1 base, with 11 bases lying between them. In germline, CDR1 is SGDLS, CDR2 YYNGEE. The CDR3 loop is CASGKGPQETQYF. In DNA form, the CDR3 reads TGTGCCAGCGGCAAAGGCCCCCAAGAGACCCAGTACTTC. Looking up the rest from reference TRBV9 and TRBJ2-5 gives the full variable domain: DSGVTQTPKHLITATGQRVTLRCSPRSGDLSVYWYQQSLDQGLQFLIQYYNGEERAKGNILERFSAQQFPDLHSELNLSSLELGDSALYFCASGKGPQETQYFGPGTRLLVL.

Note on this clone: Additional DNA sequences in this sample encode the identical CDR3. The chain combines TRBV18 with TRBJ2-1; D is uncertain. V lost 0 bases and J lost 4, with 7 bases in between. Germline CDR1 KGHSH, CDR2 LQKENI. This CDR3 has 14 amino acids. DNA for the CDR3: TGTGCCAGCTCACCACCCTTGGGATACAATGAGCAGTTCTTC. Protein sequence: CASSPPLGYNEQFF. The full variable domain, its missing parts supplied by reference TRBV18 and TRBJ2-1, is NAGVMQNPRHLVRRRGQEARLRCSPMKGHSHVYWYRQLPEEGLKFMVYLQKENIIDESGMPKERFSAEFPKEGPSILRIQQVVRGDSAAYFCASSPPLGYNEQFFGPGTRLTVL.

The chain combines TRBV2 with TRBJ2-6, with D perhaps matching TRBD1 (7 bases). The germline V gene has CDR1 SNHLY and CDR2 FYNNEI. V was pared by 2 bases and J by 0 bases, with 14 bases between. This CDR3 is built from 18 residues. The CDR3 sequence: CASSELAGGLSGANVLTF. For the CDR3, the DNA is TGTGCCAGCAGTGAACTGGCAGGGGGGCTCTCTGGGGCCAACGTCCTGACTTTC.

This chain uses TRBV6-5 with TRBJ2-1; D not resolved. This CDR3 has 15 amino acids. V was clipped by 0 bases and J by 6 bases, with 12 bases between them. Germline V gene sequence: CDR1 MNHEY, CDR2 SVGAGI. CDR3 region: CASSYSPARSNEQFF. CDR3 sequence (DNA): TGTGCCAGCAGTTACTCGCCCGCCAGGAGCAATGAGCAGTTCTTC.